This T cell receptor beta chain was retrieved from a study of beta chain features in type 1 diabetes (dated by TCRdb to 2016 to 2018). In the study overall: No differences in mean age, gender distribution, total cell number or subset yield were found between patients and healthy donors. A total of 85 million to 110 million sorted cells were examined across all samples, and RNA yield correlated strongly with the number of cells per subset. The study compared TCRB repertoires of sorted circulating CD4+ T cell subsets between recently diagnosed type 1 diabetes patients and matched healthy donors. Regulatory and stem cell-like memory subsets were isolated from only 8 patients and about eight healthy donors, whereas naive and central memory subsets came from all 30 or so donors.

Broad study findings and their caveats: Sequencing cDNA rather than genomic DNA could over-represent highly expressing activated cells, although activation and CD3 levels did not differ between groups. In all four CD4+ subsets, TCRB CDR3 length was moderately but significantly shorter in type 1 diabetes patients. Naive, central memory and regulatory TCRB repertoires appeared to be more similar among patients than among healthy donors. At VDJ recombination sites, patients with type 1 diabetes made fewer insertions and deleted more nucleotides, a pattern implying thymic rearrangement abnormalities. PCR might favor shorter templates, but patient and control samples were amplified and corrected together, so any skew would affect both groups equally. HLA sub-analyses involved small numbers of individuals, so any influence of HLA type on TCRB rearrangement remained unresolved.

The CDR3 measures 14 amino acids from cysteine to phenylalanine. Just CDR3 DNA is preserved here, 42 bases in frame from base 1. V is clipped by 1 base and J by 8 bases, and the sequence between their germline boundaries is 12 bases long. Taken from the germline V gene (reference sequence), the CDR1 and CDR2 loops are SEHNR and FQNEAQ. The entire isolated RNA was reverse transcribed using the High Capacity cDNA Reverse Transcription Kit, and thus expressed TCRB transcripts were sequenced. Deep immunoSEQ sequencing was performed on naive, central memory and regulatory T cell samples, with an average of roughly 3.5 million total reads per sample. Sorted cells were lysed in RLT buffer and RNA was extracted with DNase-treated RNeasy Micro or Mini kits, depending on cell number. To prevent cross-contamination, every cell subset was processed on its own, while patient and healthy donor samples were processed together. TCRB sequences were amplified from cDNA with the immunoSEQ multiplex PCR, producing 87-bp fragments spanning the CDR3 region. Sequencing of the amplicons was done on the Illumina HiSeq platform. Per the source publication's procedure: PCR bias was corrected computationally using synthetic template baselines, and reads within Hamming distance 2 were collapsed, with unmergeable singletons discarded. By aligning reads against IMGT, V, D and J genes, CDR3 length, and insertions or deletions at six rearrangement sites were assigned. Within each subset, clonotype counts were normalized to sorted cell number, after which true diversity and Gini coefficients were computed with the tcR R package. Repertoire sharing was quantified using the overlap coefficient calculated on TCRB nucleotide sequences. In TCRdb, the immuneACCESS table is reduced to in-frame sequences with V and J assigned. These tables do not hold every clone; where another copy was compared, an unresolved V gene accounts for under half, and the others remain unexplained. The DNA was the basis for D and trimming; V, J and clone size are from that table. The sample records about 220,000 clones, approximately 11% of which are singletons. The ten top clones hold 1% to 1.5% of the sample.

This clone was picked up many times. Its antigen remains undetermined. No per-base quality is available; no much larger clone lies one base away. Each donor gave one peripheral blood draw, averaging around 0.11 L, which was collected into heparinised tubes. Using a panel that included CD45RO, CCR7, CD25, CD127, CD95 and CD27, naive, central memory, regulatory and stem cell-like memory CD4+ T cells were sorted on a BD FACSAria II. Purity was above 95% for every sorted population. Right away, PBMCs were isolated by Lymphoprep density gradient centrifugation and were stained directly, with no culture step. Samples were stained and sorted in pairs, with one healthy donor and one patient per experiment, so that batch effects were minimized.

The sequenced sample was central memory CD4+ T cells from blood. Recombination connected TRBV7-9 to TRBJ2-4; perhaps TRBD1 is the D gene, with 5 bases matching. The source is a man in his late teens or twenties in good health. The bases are TGTGCCAGCAGCTTAGACAGGCCTCAGGACATTCAGTACTTC. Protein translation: CASSLDRPQDIQYF. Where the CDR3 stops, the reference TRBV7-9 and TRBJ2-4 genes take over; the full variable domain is DTGVSQNPRHKITKRGQNVTFRCDPISEHNRLYWYRQTLGQGPEFLTYFQNEAQLEKSRLLSDRFSAERPKGSFSTLEIQRTEQGDSAMYLCASSLDRPQDIQYFGAGTRLSVL.